A selection of T cell receptor beta chains follows, all from one sample in a study of vaccination and CD4 T cells after COVID-19. These receptors' antigens are unknown. TCRdb re-analysed the PCR reads in MiXCR, keeping a single row per CDR3 protein. The sample has roughly 13,000 distinct CDR3 sequences, around 70% seen once. Sequenced material: CD4+ T cells from blood, cultured in vitro. These receptors originate from a human donor who had recovered from COVID-19. The CDR3 runs from the conserved cysteine through the conserved F or W. The D gene is left open where the match is weak. The size field is filled for only some rows; it gives once, few, many or a size class.

d_call: TRBD1
j_call: TRBJ1-5
clone_size: few
v_call: TRBV20-1
cdr3_nt: TGCAGTGCCCCGGGACAGGCCAGTCTGCCCCAGCATTTT
cdr3_aa: CSAPGQASLPQHF

d_call: -
j_call: TRBJ2-7
clone_size: -
v_call: TRBV6-5
cdr3_nt: TGTGCCAGCAGTTACTCGATTCCTTTCTGGGGGCGGAACGAGCAGTACTTC
cdr3_aa: CASSYSIPFWGRNEQYF

d_call: -
j_call: TRBJ1-5
clone_size: -
v_call: TRBV7-2
cdr3_nt: TGTGCCAGCAGCTCTCAGGGAGGTTTGGAGCCCCAGCATTTT
cdr3_aa: CASSSQGGLEPQHF

d_call: TRBD1
j_call: TRBJ1-1
clone_size: -
v_call: TRBV6-1
cdr3_nt: TGTGCCAGCAGTGAAACAGGGGCCACTGAAGCTTTCTTT
cdr3_aa: CASSETGATEAFF

d_call: -
j_call: TRBJ1-1
clone_size: -
v_call: TRBV7-6
cdr3_nt: TGTGCCAGCAGACCCACACCGTCCGCCTATGTCACTGAAGCTTTCTTT
cdr3_aa: CASRPTPSAYVTEAFF

d_call: -
j_call: TRBJ1-1
clone_size: -
v_call: TRBV20-1
cdr3_nt: TGCAGTGCTGGGTCCCGGGGCGGGGCGAACACTGAAGCTTTCTTT
cdr3_aa: CSAGSRGGANTEAFF

d_call: -
j_call: TRBJ1-2
clone_size: few
v_call: TRBV7-2
cdr3_nt: TGTGCCAGCACCCAGACGGGACAATTGAACTATGGCTACACCTTC
cdr3_aa: CASTQTGQLNYGYTF

d_call: TRBD1
j_call: TRBJ1-2
clone_size: -
v_call: TRBV12-3/TRBV12-4
cdr3_nt: TGTGCCAGCAGTCGTACAGGGGCCGGCTATGGCTACACCTTC
cdr3_aa: CASSRTGAGYGYTF

d_call: -
j_call: TRBJ2-3
clone_size: -
v_call: TRBV5-4
cdr3_nt: TGTGCCAGCAGCTTGGCCATCGGCAGGCCAGATACGCAGTATTTT
cdr3_aa: CASSLAIGRPDTQYF

d_call: -
j_call: TRBJ1-2
clone_size: -
v_call: TRBV19
cdr3_nt: TGTGCCAGTAGGGACAGCCTGTCCATCAATTCCTATGGCTACACCTTC
cdr3_aa: CASRDSLSINSYGYTF

d_call: -
j_call: TRBJ1-4
clone_size: -
v_call: TRBV11-2
cdr3_nt: TGTGCCAGCAGCTTAGGTCCAGGAGGCGGGGAAAAACTGTTTTTT
cdr3_aa: CASSLGPGGGEKLFF

d_call: -
j_call: TRBJ2-7
clone_size: -
v_call: TRBV15
cdr3_nt: TGTGCCACCAGCAGAGATTACGACGGCCGAATCTTC
cdr3_aa: CATSRDYDGRIF

d_call: TRBD1
j_call: TRBJ1-1
clone_size: -
v_call: TRBV10-2
cdr3_nt: TGCGCCAGCAGGGACAGGGGGCAGGGTGAAGCTTTCTTT
cdr3_aa: CASRDRGQGEAFF

d_call: -
j_call: TRBJ2-2
clone_size: -
v_call: TRBV24-1
cdr3_nt: TGTGCCACCAGTGATTTGTACGTCCGGGACAACACCGGGGAGCTGTTTTTT
cdr3_aa: CATSDLYVRDNTGELFF

d_call: -
j_call: TRBJ1-2
clone_size: few
v_call: TRBV6-4
cdr3_nt: TGTGCCAGCAGTGACGATATAGGGTTAAGGAATGGCTACACCTTC
cdr3_aa: CASSDDIGLRNGYTF

d_call: -
j_call: TRBJ2-3
clone_size: -
v_call: TRBV7-2
cdr3_nt: TGTGCCAGCAGCTTATTTGATACGCAGTATTTT
cdr3_aa: CASSLFDTQYF

d_call: -
j_call: TRBJ1-5
clone_size: -
v_call: TRBV20-1
cdr3_nt: TGCAGTGCTAGCCCCTCCAGACAGGTCGTTAGCAATCAGCCCCAGCATTTT
cdr3_aa: CSASPSRQVVSNQPQHF

d_call: -
j_call: TRBJ1-1
clone_size: few
v_call: TRBV20-1
cdr3_nt: TGCAGTGCTTGGGGAGGCGGGGGGGACACTGAAGCTTTCTTT
cdr3_aa: CSAWGGGGDTEAFF

d_call: TRBD1
j_call: TRBJ2-3
clone_size: -
v_call: TRBV10-3
cdr3_nt: TGTGCCATCAGGATGGGACAGGGAGCCACAGATACGCAGTATTTT
cdr3_aa: CAIRMGQGATDTQYF

d_call: TRBD2
j_call: TRBJ2-1
clone_size: -
v_call: TRBV4-3
cdr3_nt: TGCGCCAGCAGCCAAGGTTTCGCTAGCGGGAAGGATGAGCAGTTCTTC
cdr3_aa: CASSQGFASGKDEQFF

d_call: -
j_call: TRBJ1-2
clone_size: few
v_call: TRBV20-1
cdr3_nt: TGCAGTGCTAGACAGTCGACAGGCGCCTATGGCTACACCTTC
cdr3_aa: CSARQSTGAYGYTF

d_call: TRBD1
j_call: TRBJ1-2
clone_size: -
v_call: TRBV7-2
cdr3_nt: TGTGCCAGCAGCTTAGGAGGGCAGGGGGCGCGTGGCTACACCTTC
cdr3_aa: CASSLGGQGARGYTF

d_call: TRBD1
j_call: TRBJ1-5
clone_size: -
v_call: TRBV19
cdr3_nt: TGTGCCAGTAGGGAGACAGGGGTCTCGAATCAGCCCCAGCATTTT
cdr3_aa: CASRETGVSNQPQHF

d_call: -
j_call: TRBJ2-1
clone_size: -
v_call: TRBV7-9
cdr3_nt: TGTGCCAGCAGCTTAATTGGGGGGCGCGCCTACAATGAGCAGTTCTTC
cdr3_aa: CASSLIGGRAYNEQFF

d_call: TRBD1
j_call: TRBJ1-6
clone_size: once
v_call: TRBV19
cdr3_nt: TGTGCCAGTAGCAAACAGACAGGGAACAATTCACCCCTCCACTTT
cdr3_aa: CASSKQTGNNSPLHF

d_call: -
j_call: TRBJ2-4
clone_size: -
v_call: TRBV20-1
cdr3_nt: TGCAGTGCTAGAGACCCTATTCAGCGTCCTGAGGGGAAAAACATTCAGTACTTC
cdr3_aa: CSARDPIQRPEGKNIQYF

d_call: TRBD1
j_call: TRBJ1-1
clone_size: -
v_call: TRBV19
cdr3_nt: TGTGCCAGTAGTTCCGCCGGGACAGCTTACACTGAAGCTTTCTTT
cdr3_aa: CASSSAGTAYTEAFF

d_call: TRBD1
j_call: TRBJ2-7
clone_size: -
v_call: TRBV7-2
cdr3_nt: TGTGCCAGCAGCGGCACCGGGACAGGGGTTTACGAGCAGTACTTC
cdr3_aa: CASSGTGTGVYEQYF

d_call: -
j_call: TRBJ2-7
clone_size: -
v_call: TRBV10-3
cdr3_nt: TGTGCCATCAGTGAAGGTTTAGCCTACGAGCAGTACTTC
cdr3_aa: CAISEGLAYEQYF

d_call: -
j_call: TRBJ1-6
clone_size: -
v_call: TRBV20-1
cdr3_nt: TGCAGTGCTAGAAGGGCGCGATCACCCCTCCACTTT
cdr3_aa: CSARRARSPLHF

d_call: -
j_call: TRBJ2-4
clone_size: -
v_call: TRBV6-5
cdr3_nt: TGTGCCAGCAGTTACGCAAGGGGGACCAAAAACATTCAGTACTTC
cdr3_aa: CASSYARGTKNIQYF

d_call: -
j_call: TRBJ1-2
clone_size: -
v_call: TRBV6-1
cdr3_nt: TGTGCCAGAGCTACCATCCGGGCCAACTATGGCTACACCTTC
cdr3_aa: CARATIRANYGYTF

d_call: -
j_call: TRBJ1-1
clone_size: -
v_call: TRBV20-1
cdr3_nt: TGCAGTGCTAGACCCTTCGGCAGGGGCGGGAACACTGAAGCTTTCTTT
cdr3_aa: CSARPFGRGGNTEAFF

d_call: TRBD1
j_call: TRBJ1-1
clone_size: -
v_call: TRBV6-4
cdr3_nt: TGTGCCAGCAGTGCTTCCAACAGGGGGCCTAGGTTGTCGCCTGAAGCTTTCTTT
cdr3_aa: CASSASNRGPRLSPEAFF

d_call: TRBD1
j_call: TRBJ2-2
clone_size: -
v_call: TRBV7-2
cdr3_nt: TGTGCCAGCAGCCCGGGACAGGGGCCCGGGGAGCTGTTTTTT
cdr3_aa: CASSPGQGPGELFF

d_call: TRBD2
j_call: TRBJ2-2
clone_size: -
v_call: TRBV19
cdr3_nt: TGTGCCAGTAGAAGAGCGGGAAGTGCCGGGGAGCTGTTTTTT
cdr3_aa: CASRRAGSAGELFF

d_call: -
j_call: TRBJ1-2
clone_size: -
v_call: TRBV12-3/TRBV12-4
cdr3_nt: TGTGCCAGCAGTTTGACAGCCCTACCGGGGGGCTACACCTTC
cdr3_aa: CASSLTALPGGYTF

d_call: TRBD1
j_call: TRBJ1-4
clone_size: -
v_call: TRBV20-1
cdr3_nt: TGCAGTGCTAGAGATGTACAGGGGAGCGGGCTGTTTTTT
cdr3_aa: CSARDVQGSGLFF

d_call: TRBD2
j_call: TRBJ2-1
clone_size: few
v_call: TRBV6-2/TRBV6-3
cdr3_nt: TGTGCCAGCAGTCAACCGGGACTAGCGGCTGGTGAGCAGTTCTTC
cdr3_aa: CASSQPGLAAGEQFF

d_call: -
j_call: TRBJ1-1
clone_size: -
v_call: TRBV7-9
cdr3_nt: TGTGCCAGCAGCTTAGGGGGGGGGAACACTGAAGCTTTCTTT
cdr3_aa: CASSLGGGNTEAFF

d_call: -
j_call: TRBJ2-5
clone_size: -
v_call: TRBV24-1
cdr3_nt: TGTGCCACCTCTGGGCTGCGGACAGCGCGGACCCAGTACTTC
cdr3_aa: CATSGLRTARTQYF

d_call: -
j_call: TRBJ1-1
clone_size: -
v_call: TRBV2
cdr3_nt: TGTGCCAGCAGTGAAGCAAAAGGGCACACTGAAGCTTTCTTT
cdr3_aa: CASSEAKGHTEAFF